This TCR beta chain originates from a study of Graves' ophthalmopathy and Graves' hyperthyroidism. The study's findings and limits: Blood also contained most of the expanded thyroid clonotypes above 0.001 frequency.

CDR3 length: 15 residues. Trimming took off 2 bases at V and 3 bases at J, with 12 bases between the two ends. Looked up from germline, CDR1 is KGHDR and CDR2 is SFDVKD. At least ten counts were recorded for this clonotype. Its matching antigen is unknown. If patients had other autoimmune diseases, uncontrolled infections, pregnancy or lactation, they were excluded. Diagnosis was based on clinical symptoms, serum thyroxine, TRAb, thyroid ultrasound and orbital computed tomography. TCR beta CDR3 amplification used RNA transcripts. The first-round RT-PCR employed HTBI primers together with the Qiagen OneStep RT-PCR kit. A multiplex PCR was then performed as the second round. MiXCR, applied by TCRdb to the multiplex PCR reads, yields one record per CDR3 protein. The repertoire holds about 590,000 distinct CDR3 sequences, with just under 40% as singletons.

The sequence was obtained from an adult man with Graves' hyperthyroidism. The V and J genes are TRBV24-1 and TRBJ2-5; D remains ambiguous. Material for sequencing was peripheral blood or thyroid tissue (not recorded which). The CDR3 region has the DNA TGTGCCACCAGTGATTCCCGTACCCTCGAAGAGACCCAGTACTTC. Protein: CATSDSRTLEETQYF.